This entry describes one T cell receptor beta chain. Its antigen is unidentified. The sample belongs to a study of Ad26.COV2.S vaccination and SARS-CoV-2 variants. Across the whole study: Sample donor was a member of the COV1001 Ad26.COV2.S trial arm. Each vaccinee took Ad26.COV2.S intramuscularly, once or twice 56 days apart. Study results and limitations: It was reported that spike-specific CD8+ and CD4+ T cell responses were substantially broad after vaccination.

This CDR3 is built from 15 residues. The trim removed 1 base at V and 5 bases at J, leaving 5 bases unmatched. From germline, CDR1 is SEHNR and CDR2 FQNEAQ (reference sequence). Regarding treatment: roughly 19 received Ad26.COV2.S at low or high dose, single or two shots; about 5 received placebo; per-sample allocation not given. Each sample was drawn 63 days after the first injection (of vaccine or placebo). Assay: immunoSEQ multiplex PCR; the TCRdb copy retains only in-frame clones and omits some. The sample includes about 320,000 clones, more than 70% of them seen just once. The rearrangement joins TRBV7-9 to TRBJ1-1, with 9 bases lining up with TRBD1. The sequencing here drew on peripheral blood, taken in a trial of Ad26.COV2.S vaccine versus placebo. This sequence was found in a person aged 18 to 59 who received the Ad26.COV2.S COVID-19 vaccine or a placebo. CDR3 protein: CASSLGDRVMTEAFF. DNA of the CDR3: TGTGCCAGCAGCTTAGGGGACAGGGTGATGACTGAAGCTTTCTTT.